The sequence of this T cell receptor (beta chain) was determined in a study of regulatory T cells in long-lasting Graves disease. Broader study findings: Persistent patients had a count of shared public clonotypes (more than 2,500) that exceeded that of new patients (approximately 920).

Building the TCR beta libraries relied on iRepertoire HTBI primers, and CDR3 regions underwent Arm-PCR. TCRdb called the multiplex PCR reads again in MiXCR, with one record for every CDR3 protein. This sample yields roughly 500,000 distinct CDR3 sequences, of which under 25% are seen a single time; less than 15% belongs to the top ten. The germline V gene has CDR1 MNHEY and CDR2 SVGAGI. This CDR3 region has 15 residues. The time point was: persistent/refractory GD, antithyroid drugs over 5 years with positive TRAb. From PBMCs, RNA was extracted and then used to make the TCR library. This clonotype was seen more than once but under ten times. Its antigen is unidentified. A junction boundary mismatches the germline segment, possibly from a read error.

This TCR came from a female donor with Graves disease. The input for sequencing was peripheral blood mononuclear cells (PBMCs), taken when the disease was refractory, from a patient treated with antithyroid drugs. This chain joins TRBV6-5 and TRBJ2-5; possible D gene TRBD1, 6 bases. The CDR3 loop is CASSHSGTSQETQYF. The CDR3 DNA reads TGTGCCAGCAGTCACTCAGGGACAAGTCAAGAGACCCAGTACTTC.